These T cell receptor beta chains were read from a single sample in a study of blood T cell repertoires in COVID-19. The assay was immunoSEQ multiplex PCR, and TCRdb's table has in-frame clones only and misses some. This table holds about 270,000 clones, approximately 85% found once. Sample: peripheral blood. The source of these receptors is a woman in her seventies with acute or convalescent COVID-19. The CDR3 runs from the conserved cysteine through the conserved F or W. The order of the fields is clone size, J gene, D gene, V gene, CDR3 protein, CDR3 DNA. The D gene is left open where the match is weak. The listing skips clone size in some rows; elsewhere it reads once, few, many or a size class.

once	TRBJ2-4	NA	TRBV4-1	CASSRSLGGIQYF	TGCGCCAGCAGCCGGTCATTGGGGGGCATTCAGTACTTC
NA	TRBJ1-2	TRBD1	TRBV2	CASKSDREVDGYTF	TGTGCCAGCAAGAGTGACAGGGAGGTTGATGGCTACACCTTC
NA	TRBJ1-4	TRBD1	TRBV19	CASSSQGRYEKLFF	TGTGCCAGTAGTTCACAGGGGCGGTATGAAAAACTGTTTTTT
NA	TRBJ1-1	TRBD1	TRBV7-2	CASSYTMTGGTEAFF	TGTGCCAGCAGTTATACTATGACAGGGGGCACTGAAGCTTTCTTT
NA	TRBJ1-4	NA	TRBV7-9	CASSFRGSSNEKLFF	TGTGCCAGCAGCTTCCGCGGCAGTAGTAATGAAAAACTGTTTTTT
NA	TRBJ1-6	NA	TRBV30	CAWSPGLAYNSPLHF	TGTGCCTGGAGCCCCGGACTAGCCTATAATTCACCCCTCCACTTT
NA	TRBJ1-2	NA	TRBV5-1	CASSEPGKAYGYTF	TGCGCCAGCTCAGAGCCCGGGAAGGCCTATGGCTACACCTTC
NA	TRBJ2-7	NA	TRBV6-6	CASSFSGAYEQYF	TGTGCCAGCAGTTTCTCAGGGGCCTACGAGCAGTACTTC
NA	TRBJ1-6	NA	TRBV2	CASSERDGSNSPLHF	TGTGCCAGCAGTGAACGGGATGGTTCTAATTCACCCCTCCACTTT
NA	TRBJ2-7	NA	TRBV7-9	CASGGRSYEQYF	TGTGCCAGCGGAGGGAGATCCTACGAGCAGTACTTC
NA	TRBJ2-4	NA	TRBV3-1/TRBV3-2	CASSQDWRPSGAKNIQYF	TGTGCCAGCAGCCAAGACTGGAGACCCTCAGGGGCCAAAAACATTCAGTACTTC
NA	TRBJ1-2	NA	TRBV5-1	CASSLGMGFDSQFTNYGYTF	TGCGCCAGCAGCTTGGGAATGGGGTTCGACAGCCAGTTCACTAACTATGGCTACACCTTC
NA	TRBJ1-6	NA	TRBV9	CASSPTGNSPLHF	TGTGCCAGCAGCCCCACAGGGAATTCACCCCTCCACTTT
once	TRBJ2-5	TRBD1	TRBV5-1	CASSRNRGRWGETQYF	TGCGCCAGCAGCCGAAACAGGGGGCGCTGGGGGGAGACCCAGTACTTC
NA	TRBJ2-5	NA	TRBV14	CASSQGRAQRQETQYF	TGTGCCAGCAGCCAAGGGCGGGCGCAAAGGCAAGAGACCCAGTACTTC
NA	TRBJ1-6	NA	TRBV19	CASSTTAFNSPLHF	TGTGCCAGTAGTACGACTGCTTTTAATTCACCCCTCCACTTT
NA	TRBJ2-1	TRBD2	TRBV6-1	CASSALSGGSYNEQFF	TGTGCCAGCAGTGCCCTGAGCGGGGGCTCCTACAATGAGCAGTTCTTC
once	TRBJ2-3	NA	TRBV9	CASSVRSSASTDTQYF	TGTGCCAGCAGCGTAAGGTCGAGCGCTAGCACAGATACGCAGTATTTT